The 4 T cell receptor beta chains in this list originate from one sample, sequenced in a study of control samples from healthy donors and cancer patients. The repertoire was sequenced with immunoSEQ multiplex PCR; TCRdb's copy has only in-frame clones and lacks some. The sample includes around 63,000 clones, more than 70% of them seen just once. The sequenced sample was PBMCs. The origin of the receptors is a woman aged 45-59 years with head and neck cancer.

This chain connects TRBV5-1 to TRBJ1-2, with no clear D. Trimming took 2 bases from V and 0 from J, leaving 8 bases between them. Germline V gives CDR1 SGHRS, CDR2 YFSETQ. The CDR3 has 14 residues. CDR3 DNA: TGCGCCAGCAGCTTCGACACTTCTAACTATGGCTACACCTTC. Translated, it gives CASSFDTSNYGYTF. The full variable domain, its missing parts supplied by reference TRBV5-1 and TRBJ1-2, is KAGVTQTPRYLIKTRGQQVTLSCSPISGHRSVSWYQQTPGQGLQFLFEYFSETQRNKGNFPGRFSGRQFSNSRSEMNVSTLELGDSALYLCASSFDTSNYGYTFGSGTRLTVV.

The chain combines TRBV7-9 with TRBJ2-7, with D tentatively TRBD1 (6 bases). CDR3 length: 14 amino acids. Germline CDR1 is SEHNR and CDR2 is FQNEAQ (reference sequence). Trimming left V 5 bases short and J 4 bases short, with 15 bases between. As DNA, the CDR3 is TGTGCCAGCAGCCCGGGACAACCGCCTTACGAGCAGTACTTC. This sequence encodes CASSPGQPPYEQYF.

This sequence joins TRBV9 and TRBJ1-2, with D possibly being TRBD1 (6 bases). The CDR3 runs to 12 residues. Trimming cost V 4 bases and J 8 bases, with 12 bases left between them. Germline loops: CDR1 SGDLS, CDR2 YYNGEE. As DNA, the CDR3 is TGTGCCAGCAGCCTAATAGGGGGGGGCTACACCTTC. Encoded protein: CASSLIGGGYTF.

The J gene is TRBJ2-3, the V gene TRBV20-1, with TRBD2 matching 8 bases. Germline values: CDR1 DFQATT, CDR2 SNEGSKA (reference sequence). The CDR3 is 14 amino acids. V was clipped by 3 bases and J by 6 bases; unmatched bases: 8. DNA of the CDR3: TGCAGTGCTAGTTCTCCGGGGGGGGATGATACGCAGTATTTT. Translating it yields CSASSPGGDDTQYF.